The present entry profiles one T cell receptor beta chain with its context. Its antigen remains unidentified. The V and J ends lost 5 bases and 7 bases respectively, with 21 bases between them. CDR1 is SGHTA, CDR2 FQGNSA, per germline. The CDR3 length is 15 residues. This sample was taken from a study of cytomegalovirus exposure and HLA in healthy donors. As for the study in general: Caucasian-associated ancestry cluster membership applied to around 80% of 398 genotyped donors. Overall study results and limits: In the analysis, some V segments, TRBV6-2 and TRBV6-3 included, were excluded as indistinguishable. Researchers catalogued approximately 170 TCR beta chains as cytomegalovirus-associated.

60 Vbeta and 13 Jbeta primers were used in PCR. Some clones are missing from TCRdb's copy, which holds only in-frame ones; the method was immunoSEQ multiplex PCR. The sample contains approximately 170,000 clones, 79% of which appear only once. This TCR came from a woman aged 45-65 years in good health and CMV-seronegative. Sample: PBMCs. The chain recombines TRBV7-2 with TRBJ2-7; tentatively, D is TRBD1 (6 bases). DNA of the CDR3: TGTGCCAGCAGCCCCCAGGGGAACAGGTTAGGAGAGCAGTACTTC. Protein: CASSPQGNRLGEQYF.